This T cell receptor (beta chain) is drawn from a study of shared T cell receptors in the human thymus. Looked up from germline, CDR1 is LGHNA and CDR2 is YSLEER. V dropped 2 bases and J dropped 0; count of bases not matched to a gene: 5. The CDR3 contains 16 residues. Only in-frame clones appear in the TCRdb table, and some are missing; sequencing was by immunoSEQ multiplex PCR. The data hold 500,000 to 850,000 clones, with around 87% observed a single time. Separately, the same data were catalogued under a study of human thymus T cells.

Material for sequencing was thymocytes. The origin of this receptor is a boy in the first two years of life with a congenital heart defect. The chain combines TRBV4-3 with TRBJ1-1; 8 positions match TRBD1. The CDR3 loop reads CASSQKVDRVNTEAFF. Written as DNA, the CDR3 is TGCGCCAGCAGCCAAAAAGTGGACAGGGTGAACACTGAAGCTTTCTTT.